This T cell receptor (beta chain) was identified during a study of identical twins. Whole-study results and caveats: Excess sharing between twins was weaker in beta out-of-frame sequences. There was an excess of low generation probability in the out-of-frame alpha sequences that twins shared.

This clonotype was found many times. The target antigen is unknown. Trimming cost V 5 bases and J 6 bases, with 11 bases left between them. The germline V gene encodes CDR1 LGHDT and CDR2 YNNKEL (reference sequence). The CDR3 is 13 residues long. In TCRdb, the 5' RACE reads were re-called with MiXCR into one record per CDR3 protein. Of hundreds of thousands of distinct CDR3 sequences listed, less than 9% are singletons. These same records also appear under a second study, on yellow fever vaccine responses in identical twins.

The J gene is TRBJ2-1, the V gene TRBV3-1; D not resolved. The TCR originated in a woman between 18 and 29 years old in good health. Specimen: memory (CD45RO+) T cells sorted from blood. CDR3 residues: CASSSRTSNEQFF. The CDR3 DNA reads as TGTGCCAGCAGCTCCCGAACCTCCAATGAGCAGTTCTTC.